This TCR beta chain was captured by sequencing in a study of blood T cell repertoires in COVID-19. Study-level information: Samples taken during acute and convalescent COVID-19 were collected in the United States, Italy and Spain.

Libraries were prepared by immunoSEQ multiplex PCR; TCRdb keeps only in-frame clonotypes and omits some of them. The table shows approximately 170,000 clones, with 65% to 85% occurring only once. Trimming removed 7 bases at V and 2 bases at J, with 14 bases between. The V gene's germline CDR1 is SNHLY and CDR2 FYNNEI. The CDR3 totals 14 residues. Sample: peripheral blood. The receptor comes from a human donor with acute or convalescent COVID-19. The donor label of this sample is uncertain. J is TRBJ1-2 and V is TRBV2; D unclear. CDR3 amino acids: CASNPRAANYGYTF. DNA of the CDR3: TGTGCCAGCAACCCTCGTGCGGCGAACTATGGCTACACCTTC.